This section outlines one T cell receptor beta chain sequence together with its context. Its target is not known. Primers included in the PCR were 60 Vbeta and 13 Jbeta primers. The assay was immunoSEQ multiplex PCR, and TCRdb's table has in-frame clones only and misses some. Found here are about 70,000 clones, about nine tenths of them singletons; the top ten hold roughly 2%. This sample was included in a study of cytomegalovirus exposure and HLA in healthy donors. Study-wide findings and caveats: Compared with the roughly 670-donor mean, an Asian-associated ancestry cluster reportedly had fewer N-insertions, according to a later analysis. TCR association rates varied by HLA locus in a later analysis, with DRB1 highest and HLA-C lowest. In an earlier analysis, most TCR beta V segments were productive about 87% or about 30% of the time. A few CMV-associated chains proved CMV antigen-specific in vitro.

The TCR originated in a woman aged 25 to 45 in good health and CMV-seronegative. Material for sequencing was PBMCs.

CDR3 nucleotides: TGTGCCAGCAGCACACCGGGACAGGGGACCCTAGCCAAAAACATTCAGTACTTC. This encodes CASSTPGQGTLAKNIQYF. The V call is TRBV9, the J call TRBJ2-4; 10 bases fit TRBD1. The V and J ends lost 4 bases and 0 bases, in that order; junction bases with no gene match: 10. Germline V lookup: CDR1 SGDLS, CDR2 YYNGEE. This CDR3 region has 18 residues.